Detailed here is one T cell receptor (beta chain). The target antigen is unknown. Relative to the germline gene, one junction end is altered; a read error may explain this. This sample is part of a study of CD8+CD57+ T cells in acquired aplastic anemia. Study observations and caveats: Overlapping CD8+ CDR3 repertoires of patients and controls contained approximately 29 shared sequences.

CDR3 and TCR beta VDJ profiling relied on a genomic DNA template. TCRdb passed the reads through MiXCR, listing each CDR3 protein once. The sample lists about 130,000 distinct CDR3 sequences, around 46% seen once, with about 2.5% in the top ten. CDR3 length: 11 amino acids. Germline CDR1 SQVTM, CDR2 ANQGSEA. The chain couples TRBV29-1 to TRBJ1-1; no clear D gene. The specimen was sorted CD4+, CD8+, or CD8+CD57+ T cells (not recorded which) from PBMCs. The clonotype was recovered from a human donor in good health, serving as a control. The CDR3 protein is CSVEPNTVAFF. The CDR3, as DNA: TGCAGCGTTGAACCAAACACTGTAGCTTTCTTT.